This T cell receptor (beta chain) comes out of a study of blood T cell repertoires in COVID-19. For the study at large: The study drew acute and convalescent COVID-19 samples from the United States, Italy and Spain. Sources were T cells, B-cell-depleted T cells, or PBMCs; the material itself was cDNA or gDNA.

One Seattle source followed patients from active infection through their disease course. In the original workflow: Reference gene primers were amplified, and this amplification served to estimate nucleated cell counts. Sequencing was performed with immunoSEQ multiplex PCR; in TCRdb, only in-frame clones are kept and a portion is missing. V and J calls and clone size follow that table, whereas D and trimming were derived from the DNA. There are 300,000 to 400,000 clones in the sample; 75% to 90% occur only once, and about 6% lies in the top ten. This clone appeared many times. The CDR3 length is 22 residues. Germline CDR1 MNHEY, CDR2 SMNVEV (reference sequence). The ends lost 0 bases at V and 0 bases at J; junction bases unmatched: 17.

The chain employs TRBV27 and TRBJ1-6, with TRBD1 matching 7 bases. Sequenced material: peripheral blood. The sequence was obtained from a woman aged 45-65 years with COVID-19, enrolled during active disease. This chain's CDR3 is CASSLSARNDRAFSSYNSPLHF. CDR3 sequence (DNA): TGTGCCAGCAGTTTATCAGCTCGAAACGACAGGGCCTTTAGCTCCTATAATTCACCCCTCCACTTT.